Listed here are 5 T cell receptor beta chains from one sample, sequenced in a study of T-cell memory formation after mild COVID-19. MiXCR, run by TCRdb on the 5' RACE reads, gives a single entry per CDR3 protein. The sample holds 400,000 to 500,000 distinct CDR3 sequences, about a sixth seen once. Specimen: PBMCs or a T cell subset sorted from them (not recorded which). The receptors originated from a man between 18 and 35 years old who had mild COVID-19 (a few samples of this study predate the infection). Cell type and time point are not known.

This clonotype was detected a few times. The genes are TRBV7-6 and TRBJ2-3; D may be TRBD1 or TRBD2 (6 bases each). Trimming pared 2 bases from V and 5 bases from J, leaving 14 bases between. The CDR3 is 15 residues long. The germline V gene encodes CDR1 SGHVS and CDR2 FNYEAQ. CDR3 nucleotides: TGTGCCAGCAGCTTAACGGGGGCCGGGAAAGATACGCAGTATTTT. It yields the protein CASSLTGAGKDTQYF.

This clonotype was seen ten or more times. The chain recombines TRBV3-1 with TRBJ2-1; 11 positions agree with TRBD2. The V gene end was trimmed by 4 bases and the J gene end by 4 bases; junction bases not matched to a gene: 3. The V gene's germline CDR1 is LGHDT and CDR2 YNNKEL (reference sequence). This CDR3 spans 15 amino acids. The CDR3 reads CASSPASGGYNEQFF. Here the CDR3 DNA reads TGTGCCAGCAGCCCGGCTAGCGGGGGGTACAATGAGCAGTTCTTC.

In regard to this clonotype: At one end, the junction sequence differs from germline, possibly due to a read error. V gene TRBV20-1 combines with J gene TRBJ2-1; TRBD2 aligns across 8 bases. Germline V gene sequence: CDR1 DFQATT, CDR2 SNEGSKA (reference sequence). The CDR3 sequence is 12 residues long. The CDR3 region has the DNA TGCAGTACTAGCGGCGGTTACAATGAGCAGTTATTC. Translating gives CSTSGGYNEQLF.

The chain employs TRBV27 and TRBJ1-5; D uncertain. There are 14 residues in the CDR3. CDR1 is MNHEY and CDR2 is SMNVEV in the germline V gene (reference sequence). The V gene lost 5 bases and the J gene lost 4 bases, with 12 bases spanning the gap. DNA of the CDR3: TGTGCCAGCAGTCCATCGGTCCGTAATCAGCCCCAGCATTTT. Translating it yields CASSPSVRNQPQHF.

The V and J genes are TRBV29-1 and TRBJ1-1; no reliable D call. Between the trimmed V and J ends, which lost 7 bases and 3 bases, there was a span of 9 bases. There are 11 residues in the CDR3. Germline CDR1 is SQVTM and CDR2 is ANQGSEA. In DNA form, the CDR3 reads TGCAGCGCCCGGGGATACACTGAAGCTTTCTTT. It yields the protein CSARGYTEAFF.